The present TCR beta chain was sequenced within a study of CD4+ T cells in melanoma. Findings and limits, study-wide: Neoantigen-specific CD4+ T cells in melanoma reportedly had diverse differentiation states. CD8+ T cell, macrophage and B cell function reportedly correlated with neoantigen-specific CD4+ T cells.

This clone was counted once. Its antigen is still unknown. The repertoire was sequenced with immunoSEQ multiplex PCR; TCRdb's copy has only in-frame clones and lacks some. The sample includes tens of thousands of clones, over 60% seen only once; the top ten take roughly 4.4%. The CDR3 runs 15 residues. Per the germline V gene, CDR1 is MNHEY and CDR2 is SMNVEV (reference sequence). The V end lost 2 bases, the J end lost 3 bases, and 10 bases lay between the germline ends. The J gene is TRBJ2-2, the V gene TRBV27; no definite D call. The receptor's source is a human donor with melanoma. Sequenced: tumor tissue. The CDR3 DNA reads TGTGCCAGCAGTTTAATAGGGCGTTACACCGGGGAGCTGTTTTTT. This translates into CASSLIGRYTGELFF.